A selection of T cell receptor beta chains follows, all from one sample in a study of Ad26.COV2.S vaccination and SARS-CoV-2 variants. The protocol was immunoSEQ multiplex PCR, while the TCRdb copy is restricted to in-frame clones and leaves out a portion. The sample yields 300,000 to 350,000 clones, around 84% seen once. The specimen comprised peripheral blood, sampled in a trial of Ad26.COV2.S vaccine versus placebo. These receptors were collected from a person aged 18-65 years who received the Ad26.COV2.S COVID-19 vaccine or a placebo. CDR3s include the opening cysteine and the closing phenylalanine or tryptophan. The D gene is left open where the match is weak. Some rows mark clone size as missing; the rest say once, few, many or name a class of expanded clone.

J gene	D gene	clone size	V gene	CDR3 protein	CDR3 DNA
TRBJ2-3	NA	once	TRBV30	CAWSGVTTDTQYF	TGTGCCTGGAGCGGGGTCACCACAGATACGCAGTATTTT
TRBJ2-7	NA	NA	TRBV5-1	CASSRDSFYEQYF	TGCGCCAGCAGCCGGGACTCCTTCTACGAGCAGTACTTC
TRBJ1-2	TRBD1	NA	TRBV5-4	CASSWDRDGYTF	TGTGCCAGCAGCTGGGACAGGGATGGCTACACCTTC
TRBJ1-5	NA	NA	TRBV7-9	CASSLGASGQRNQPQHF	TGTGCCAGCAGCTTAGGGGCCTCGGGGCAGCGCAATCAGCCCCAGCATTTT
TRBJ1-5	NA	NA	TRBV7-2	CASSLVGHSNQPQHF	TGTGCCAGCAGCTTAGTTGGACATAGCAATCAGCCCCAGCATTTT
TRBJ2-2	NA	NA	TRBV5-8	CASSLARGTVPSGELFF	TGTGCCAGCAGCTTGGCCCGGGGGACAGTACCCTCCGGGGAGCTGTTTTTT
TRBJ1-2	NA	few	TRBV15	CATSRDSTDPPGGYTF	TGTGCCACCAGCAGAGATAGTACGGACCCTCCGGGGGGCTACACCTTC
TRBJ1-2	TRBD1	NA	TRBV11-1	CASSWRQGDGYTF	TGTGCCAGCAGCTGGAGACAGGGGGATGGCTACACCTTC
TRBJ2-3	TRBD2	NA	TRBV27	CASGLAGTQYF	TGTGCCAGCGGACTAGCGGGGACGCAGTATTTT
TRBJ1-1	NA	NA	TRBV9	CASSVGAGGVWSGTEAFF	TGTGCCAGCAGCGTAGGAGCTGGCGGGGTATGGAGTGGCACTGAAGCTTTCTTT
TRBJ1-1	NA	few	TRBV18	CASSPPLARDLNTEAFF	TGTGCCAGCTCACCGCCTCTCGCCCGGGATTTGAACACTGAAGCTTTCTTT
TRBJ2-7	NA	once	TRBV5-1	CASSLGSSSYEQYF	TGCGCCAGCAGCTTGGGGTCATCCTCCTACGAGCAGTACTTC
TRBJ1-5	NA	NA	TRBV18	CASSPDDQPQHF	TGTGCCAGCTCACCGGATGATCAGCCCCAGCATTTT
TRBJ2-3	TRBD2	NA	TRBV6-2/TRBV6-3	CASSRTSLRQTKVDTQYF	TGTGCCAGCAGTCGGACTAGCCTGCGACAAACAAAAGTGGATACGCAGTATTTT
TRBJ1-2	NA	NA	TRBV6-5	CASRYIRPNYGYTF	TGTGCCAGCAGGTACATAAGGCCTAACTATGGCTACACCTTC
TRBJ2-3	NA	NA	TRBV6-5	CASREDRSTDTQYF	TGTGCCAGCAGGGAGGACAGATCCACAGATACGCAGTATTTT
TRBJ2-3	NA	NA	TRBV6-2/TRBV6-3	CASSPRGRDTQYF	TGTGCCAGCAGCCCAAGAGGTCGAGATACGCAGTATTTT
TRBJ2-7	NA	NA	TRBV5-6	CASSFRGPSNYEQYF	TGTGCCAGCAGCTTTAGGGGCCCGTCAAACTACGAGCAGTACTTC
TRBJ2-7	NA	few	TRBV9	CASSVDAGAGEQYF	TGTGCCAGCAGCGTAGATGCAGGGGCAGGGGAGCAGTACTTC
TRBJ1-2	NA	once	TRBV30	CAWSLLRGSYGYTF	TGTGCCTGGAGTCTACTACGGGGGAGCTATGGCTACACCTTC
TRBJ1-1	NA	NA	TRBV9	CASSSTVGRGREMNTEAFF	TGTGCCAGCAGCTCTACTGTGGGGAGGGGGAGGGAGATGAACACTGAAGCTTTCTTT
TRBJ1-1	TRBD1	NA	TRBV6-2/TRBV6-3	CASSRDREAFF	TGTGCCAGCAGTAGGGACAGAGAAGCTTTCTTT
TRBJ2-3	NA	NA	TRBV5-4	CATGRGGTDTQYF	TGTGCCACAGGGAGGGGGGGCACAGATACGCAGTATTTT
TRBJ2-7	NA	NA	TRBV29-1	CSVEPPDEGHEQYF	TGCAGCGTTGAGCCACCAGACGAGGGCCACGAGCAGTACTTC
TRBJ2-2	TRBD1	NA	TRBV5-8	CASSPRDRRTGELFF	TGTGCCAGCAGCCCCCGGGACAGGCGCACCGGGGAGCTGTTTTTT
TRBJ2-7	NA	NA	TRBV10-1	CANSGFEQYF	TGCGCCAACTCAGGGTTCGAGCAGTACTTC
TRBJ2-3	NA	NA	TRBV9	CASSVGGGGRTDTQYF	TGTGCCAGCAGCGTAGGTGGGGGCGGCCGCACAGATACGCAGTATTTT
TRBJ1-2	NA	NA	TRBV2	CASIQGNYGYTF	TGTGCCAGCATCCAGGGGAACTATGGCTACACCTTC